This TCR beta chain was documented in a study of blood T cell repertoires in COVID-19. Study context: Acute-phase and convalescent COVID-19 samples originated in the United States, Italy and Spain.

Deletions cut 0 bases from V and 4 bases from J, with 19 bases between. The CDR3 has 17 amino acids. In germline, CDR1 is ENHRY, CDR2 SYGVKD. The table lists this clone with a count of one. The age range of participants was about 18 to 95 years, with residence in about two dozen US areas. Authors' methods: Amplification of reference gene primers was used by the study to estimate nucleated cell counts. Assay used: immunoSEQ multiplex PCR; TCRdb lists only in-frame clones, some missing. For V, J and clone size, that table is used; D and trimming come from the DNA. Of fewer than 450,000 clones in the sample, nearly 90% were seen once.

The TCR sequence derives from a woman in her thirties or forties with acute COVID-19. This chain connects TRBV10-3 to TRBJ2-7; TRBD1 is a possible D gene (5 bases). Sequenced: PBMCs or T cells enriched from blood (not recorded which). This CDR3 is CAISESPIGSGLYEQYF. The CDR3, as DNA: TGTGCCATCAGTGAGTCGCCTATAGGGTCAGGGTTGTACGAGCAGTACTTC.